The next 20 T cell receptor beta chains were all read from a single sample in a study of shared clonotypes between healthy human individuals. Data came from immunoSEQ multiplex PCR; TCRdb stores just in-frame clones and leaves some out. The sample contains 2 million to 2.5 million clones, approximately 95% of which appear only once. The sequenced sample consisted of naive CD4+ T cells sorted from blood. The subset was: CD45RA+ positively selected. These receptors were taken from a man younger than 35 in good health.

This rearrangement joins TRBV18 to TRBJ2-7, with 9 nucleotides matching TRBD1. The CDR3 has 14 amino acids. Losses at the gene ends were 2 bases for V and 5 bases for J; bases not matched to a gene: 4. CDR1 KGHSH and CDR2 LQKENI come from the germline V gene. The CDR3 DNA is TGTGCCAGCTCACCAGGACAGGGGATCGACGAGCAGTACTTC. Translating gives CASSPGQGIDEQYF.

The chain uses TRBV11-2 and TRBJ2-2, with D possibly matching TRBD2 (5 bases). This CDR3 spans 15 amino acids. Trimming shortened V by 4 bases and J by 6 bases, and 15 bases separated the two germline ends. Germline V gives CDR1 SGHAT, CDR2 FQNNGV. CDR3 protein: CASSSAGIQAGELFF. DNA for the CDR3: TGTGCCAGCAGCTCGGCCGGGATCCAAGCCGGGGAGCTGTTTTTT.

This chain uses TRBV11-2 with TRBJ1-1; tentatively, D is TRBD1 (6 bases). The germline V gene encodes CDR1 SGHAT and CDR2 FQNNGV. The CDR3 totals 15 residues. The ends were cut back, 1 base at V and 4 bases at J, with 13 bases in the middle. CDR3 DNA: TGTGCCAGCAGCTTAGCGGGGGCTAGGGGCACTGAAGCTTTCTTT. It yields the protein CASSLAGARGTEAFF.

The chain joins TRBV25-1 to TRBJ2-3, with 7 positions matching TRBD1. The CDR3 sequence is 14 residues long. The germline V gene has CDR1 MGHDK and CDR2 SYGVNS. J was trimmed by 7 bases and V by 4 bases; bases with no gene match: 8. The CDR3 sequence: CASSAPGTVNTQYF. CDR3 nucleotide sequence: TGTGCCAGCAGTGCACCCGGGACAGTTAATACGCAGTATTTT.

Points on this clone: Other DNA sequences of this sample code for an identical CDR3. The V gene is TRBV5-1, the J gene TRBJ2-7; 10 bases are a match to TRBD1. V lost 3 bases to trimming and J lost 5 bases; unmatched junction nucleotides: 5. The CDR3 totals 14 residues. Germline V CDR1 and CDR2: SGHRS, YFSETQ. The CDR3 loop reads CASSSGQGLNEQYF. The CDR3 nucleotides are TGCGCCAGCAGCTCGGGACAGGGGCTTAACGAGCAGTACTTC. Full variable domain (rest looked up from reference TRBV5-1 and TRBJ2-7): KAGVTQTPRYLIKTRGQQVTLSCSPISGHRSVSWYQQTPGQGLQFLFEYFSETQRNKGNFPGRFSGRQFSNSRSEMNVSTLELGDSALYLCASSSGQGLNEQYFGPGTRLTVT.

The CDR3 nucleotides read TGTGCCAGCAGCGCCCTCGGGCCCCAGGCAGATACGCAGTATTTT. Encoded protein: CASSALGPQADTQYF. The chain combines TRBV9 with TRBJ2-3; no definite D call. The germline CDR1 and CDR2 sequences are SGDLS and YYNGEE. Between the trimmed V and J ends, which lost 3 bases and 4 bases, there was a span of 15 bases. This CDR3 is 15 amino acids long. Full variable domain (rest looked up from reference TRBV9 and TRBJ2-3): DSGVTQTPKHLITATGQRVTLRCSPRSGDLSVYWYQQSLDQGLQFLIQYYNGEERAKGNILERFSAQQFPDLHSELNLSSLELGDSALYFCASSALGPQADTQYFGPGTRLTVL.

Remarks on this clone: One junction end does not reproduce the germline sequence, and a read error may be involved. This chain connects TRBV6-1 to TRBJ2-5, with D hard to call. The germline gives CDR1 MNHNS, CDR2 SASEGT. The length of the CDR3 is 13 residues. The CDR3 reads CASSGDIQGTQYF. The CDR3 DNA follows: TGTGCCAGCAGTGGTGATATACAAGGGACCCAGTACTTC.

The chain combines TRBV28 with TRBJ2-3, with D possibly being TRBD1 (5 bases). Trimming pared 3 bases from V and 1 base from J, leaving 11 bases between. This CDR3 has 15 residues. Germline CDR1 MDHEN, CDR2 SYDVKM. The CDR3 region has the DNA TGTGCCAGCAGTTTCGACAGACGGGGCACAGATACGCAGTATTTT. It encodes CASSFDRRGTDTQYF. The variable domain in full, with the rest retrieved from reference TRBV28 and TRBJ2-3, is DVKVTQSSRYLVKRTGEKVFLECVQDMDHENMFWYRQDPGLGLRLIYFSYDVKMKEKGDIPEGYSVSREKKERFSLILESASTNQTSMYLCASSFDRRGTDTQYFGPGTRLTVL.

The rearrangement uses TRBV7-9 and TRBJ1-4; a possible D gene is TRBD1 (5 bases). This CDR3 comprises 14 residues. V was shortened by 5 bases and J by 6 bases, with 13 bases between the two germline ends. Germline-derived CDR1 and CDR2 are SEHNR and FQNEAQ (reference sequence). CDR3: CASSRDVGYEKLFF. The CDR3 nucleotides read TGTGCCAGCAGCCGGGACGTCGGATATGAAAAACTGTTTTTT. The variable domain in full, with the rest retrieved from reference TRBV7-9 and TRBJ1-4, is DTGVSQNPRHKITKRGQNVTFRCDPISEHNRLYWYRQTLGQGPEFLTYFQNEAQLEKSRLLSDRFSAERPKGSFSTLEIQRTEQGDSAMYLCASSRDVGYEKLFFGSGTQLSVL.

The chain is built from TRBV19 and TRBJ1-6, with TRBD1 matching 7 bases. Trimming took 4 bases from V and 0 from J; bases not matched to a gene: 18. CDR1 is LNHDA, CDR2 SQIVND, per germline (reference sequence). This CDR3 comprises 21 residues. The CDR3 DNA is TGTGCCAGTAGTACCCGACCGGGGACAGCCGTGCCGAGCTCCTATAATTCACCCCTCCACTTT. Its translation: CASSTRPGTAVPSSYNSPLHF.

The J gene is TRBJ1-1, the V gene TRBV6-1, with D maybe TRBD1 (6 bases). V was trimmed by 4 bases and J by 2 bases, leaving 11 bases between them. CDR1 MNHNS and CDR2 SASEGT come from the germline V gene. The CDR3 has 14 amino acids. CDR3 DNA: TGTGCCAGCAGTGCCCTACAGGGCAACACTGAAGCTTTCTTT. Its protein product is CASSALQGNTEAFF.

This chain uses TRBV5-6 with TRBJ2-2; weak D call: TRBD1 (6 bases). CDR3 length: 14 residues. V was trimmed by 3 bases and J by 7 bases, leaving 13 bases between them. The germline gives CDR1 SGHDT, CDR2 YYEEEE. The CDR3 DNA reads TGTGCCAGCAGCTACCGAACAGGGTTCGGGGAGCTGTTTTTT. Translated, it gives CASSYRTGFGELFF.

The V gene is TRBV5-1, the J gene TRBJ1-5; D may be TRBD1 (5 bases). With 0 bases removed from V and 4 bases from J, the gap between germline ends came to 11 bases. The CDR3 loop spans 15 amino acids. The germline V gene has CDR1 SGHRS and CDR2 YFSETQ. Written as DNA, the CDR3 is TGCGCCAGCAGCTTGGCGCCAGACAGAAATCAGCCCCAGCATTTT. This encodes CASSLAPDRNQPQHF.

This clone was detected only a few times. Other DNA sequences in the same sample also yield this CDR3. The chain employs TRBV6-1 and TRBJ1-1; D may be TRBD1 (5 bases). Trimming pared 2 bases from V and 1 base from J, leaving 5 bases between. CDR1 and CDR2 from the germline V gene are MNHNS and SASEGT. The CDR3 consists of 13 residues. CDR3 in amino acids: CASSEQGNTEAFF. Written as DNA, the CDR3 is TGTGCCAGCAGTGAACAGGGGAACACTGAAGCTTTCTTT.

This clone occurred once. The CDR3 sequence is CAWSVQAGIAKNIQYF. In DNA, the CDR3 is TGTGCCTGGAGTGTACAGGCAGGAATAGCCAAAAACATTCAGTACTTC. The rearrangement joins TRBV30 to TRBJ2-4; a weak D match, TRBD1 (5 bases). The CDR3 has 16 residues. Germline CDR1 reads GTSNPN; CDR2 reads SVGIG (reference sequence). V shed 0 bases and J shed 0 bases, with 12 bases lying between them.

The chain employs TRBV28 and TRBJ1-5, with D unclear. Trimming cost V 4 bases and J 1 base, with 17 bases left between them. CDR3 size: 17 residues. The germline V gene has CDR1 MDHEN and CDR2 SYDVKM. CDR3 residues: CASSSEITSVSNQPQHF. In DNA form, the CDR3 reads TGTGCCAGCAGTTCTGAAATCACGTCGGTGAGCAATCAGCCCCAGCATTTT.

The rearrangement joins TRBV25-1 to TRBJ1-2; a possible D gene is TRBD1 (6 bases). This CDR3 spans 15 amino acids. Germline V CDR1 and CDR2: MGHDK, SYGVNS. Trimming left V 5 bases short and J 3 bases short, with 16 bases between. The CDR3 DNA sequence: TGTGCCAGCAGTACCCGACAGGTGGAGGACTATGGCTACACCTTC. This translates into CASSTRQVEDYGYTF.

This chain links TRBV7-2 with TRBJ1-1, with D perhaps TRBD1 (6 bases). The V end was cut by 3 bases, the J end by 5 bases, with 13 bases between. The CDR3 is 14 residues long. Germline CDR1 is SGHTA and CDR2 is FQGNSA. The CDR3 DNA sequence: TGTGCCAGCAGCTTGACACAGGGTGGTACTGAAGCTTTCTTT. Amino acids: CASSLTQGGTEAFF.

The rearrangement joins TRBV21-1 to TRBJ1-5; the table assigns TRBD1, which was not confirmed against the DNA. TRBV21-1 is a pseudogene. The CDR3 totals 14 residues. CDR3 bases: TGTGCCAGCAGCAAAAGGACAGGCAATCAGCCCCAGCATTTT. Translated: CASSKRTGNQPQHF.

This clone has a single count. This rearrangement joins TRBV4-2 to TRBJ2-1, with D possibly matching TRBD2 (5 bases). Germline V gene data show CDR1 as LGHNA and CDR2 as YNFKEQ. CDR3 length equals 15 residues. Trimming pared 4 bases from V and 3 bases from J, leaving 13 bases between. Here the CDR3 reads CASSLSLRDYNEQFF. The CDR3 DNA sequence: TGTGCCAGCAGCCTAAGCCTCCGGGACTACAATGAGCAGTTCTTC.